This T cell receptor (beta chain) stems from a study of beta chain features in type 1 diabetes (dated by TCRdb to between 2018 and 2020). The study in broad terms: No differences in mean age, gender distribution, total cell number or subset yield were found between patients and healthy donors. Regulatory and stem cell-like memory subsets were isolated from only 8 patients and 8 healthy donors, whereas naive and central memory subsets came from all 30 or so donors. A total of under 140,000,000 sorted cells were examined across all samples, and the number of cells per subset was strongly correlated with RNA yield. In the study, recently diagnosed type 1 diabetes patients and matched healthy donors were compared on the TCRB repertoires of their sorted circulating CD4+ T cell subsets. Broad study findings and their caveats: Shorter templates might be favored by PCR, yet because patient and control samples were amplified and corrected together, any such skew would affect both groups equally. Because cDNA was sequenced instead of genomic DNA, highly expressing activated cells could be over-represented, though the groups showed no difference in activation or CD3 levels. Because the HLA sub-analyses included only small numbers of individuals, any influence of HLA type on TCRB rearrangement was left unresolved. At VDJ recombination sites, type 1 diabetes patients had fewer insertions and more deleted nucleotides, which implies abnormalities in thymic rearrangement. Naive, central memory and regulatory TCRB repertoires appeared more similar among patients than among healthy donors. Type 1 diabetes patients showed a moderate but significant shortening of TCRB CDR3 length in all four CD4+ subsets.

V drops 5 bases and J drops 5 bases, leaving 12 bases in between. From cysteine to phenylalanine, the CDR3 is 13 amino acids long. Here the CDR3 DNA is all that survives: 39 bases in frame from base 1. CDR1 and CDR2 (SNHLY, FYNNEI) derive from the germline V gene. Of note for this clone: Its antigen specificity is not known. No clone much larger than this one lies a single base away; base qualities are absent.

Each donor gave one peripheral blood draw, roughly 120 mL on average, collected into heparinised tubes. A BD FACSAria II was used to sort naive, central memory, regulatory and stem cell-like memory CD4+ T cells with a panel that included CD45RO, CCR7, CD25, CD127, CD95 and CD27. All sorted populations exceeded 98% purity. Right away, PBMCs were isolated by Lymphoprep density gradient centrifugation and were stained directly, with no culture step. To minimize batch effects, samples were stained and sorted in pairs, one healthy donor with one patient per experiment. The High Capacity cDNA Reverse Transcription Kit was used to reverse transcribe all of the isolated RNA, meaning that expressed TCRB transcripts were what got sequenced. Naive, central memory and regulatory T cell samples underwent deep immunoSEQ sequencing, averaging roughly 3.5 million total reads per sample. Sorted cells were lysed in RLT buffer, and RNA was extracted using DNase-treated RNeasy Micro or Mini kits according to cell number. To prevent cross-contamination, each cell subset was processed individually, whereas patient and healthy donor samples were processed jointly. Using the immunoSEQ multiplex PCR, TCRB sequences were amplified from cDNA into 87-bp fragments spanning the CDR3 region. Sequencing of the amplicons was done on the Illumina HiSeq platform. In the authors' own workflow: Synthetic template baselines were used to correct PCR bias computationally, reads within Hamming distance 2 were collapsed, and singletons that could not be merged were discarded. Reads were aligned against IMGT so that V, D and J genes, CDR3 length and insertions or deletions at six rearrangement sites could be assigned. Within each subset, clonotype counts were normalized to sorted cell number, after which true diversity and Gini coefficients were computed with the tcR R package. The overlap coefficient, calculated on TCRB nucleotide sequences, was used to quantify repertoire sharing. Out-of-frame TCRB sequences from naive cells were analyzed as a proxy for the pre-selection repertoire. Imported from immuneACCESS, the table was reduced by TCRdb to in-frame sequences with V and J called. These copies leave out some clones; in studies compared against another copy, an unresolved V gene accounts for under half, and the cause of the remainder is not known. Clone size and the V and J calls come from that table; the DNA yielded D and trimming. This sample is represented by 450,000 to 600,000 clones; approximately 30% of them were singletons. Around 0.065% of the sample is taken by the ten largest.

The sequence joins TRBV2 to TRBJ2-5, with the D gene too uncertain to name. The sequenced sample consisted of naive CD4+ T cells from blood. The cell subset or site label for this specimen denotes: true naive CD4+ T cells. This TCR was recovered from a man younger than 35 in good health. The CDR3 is CASSFSTGETQYF. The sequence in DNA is TGTGCCAGCAGTTTTAGTACCGGGGAGACCCAGTACTTC.